Below, 25 T cell receptor beta chains from the same sample are listed, as sequenced in a study of cytomegalovirus exposure and HLA in healthy donors. This PCR relied on a set of 60 Vbeta primers and 13 Jbeta primers. TCRdb's table, derived via immunoSEQ multiplex PCR, lists solely in-frame clones and lacks some. The data show 200,000 to 250,000 clones, with about 80% seen just once and 5.4% held by the top ten. Sequencing input: PBMCs. The receptors stem from a woman aged 40 to 50 in good health and CMV-seropositive.

The V gene is TRBV5-1, the J gene TRBJ1-4; D is ambiguous. The germline gives CDR1 SGHRS, CDR2 YFSETQ. V lost 4 bases and J 4 bases, leaving 14 bases between the germline ends. The CDR3 sequence is 15 residues long. The CDR3: CASSIQGGSNEKLFF. DNA for the CDR3: TGCGCCAGCAGCATACAAGGAGGCAGTAATGAAAAACTGTTTTTT.

The chain recombines TRBV7-2 with TRBJ2-1; 8 positions match TRBD2. The CDR3 has 16 residues. The ends lost 3 bases at V and 6 bases at J; junction bases unmatched: 10. Germline V gene sequence: CDR1 SGHTA, CDR2 FQGNSA. Here the CDR3 DNA reads TGTGCCAGCAGCTTGACAAGCGGGAGTAATACCAATGAGCAGTTCTTC. Its translation: CASSLTSGSNTNEQFF.

This chain links TRBV7-6 with TRBJ2-2; 14 bases are shared with TRBD2. V lost 4 bases, J lost 4 bases, and 8 bases stayed unmatched. Germline V gene lookup returns CDR1 SGHVS and CDR2 FNYEAQ. The length of the CDR3 is 18 residues. In nucleotides, the CDR3 is TGTGCCAGCAGCTCGGGACTAGCGGGGGCTACGAGCACCGGGGAGCTGTTTTTT. Its translation: CASSSGLAGATSTGELFF.

This clone is a singleton in its sample. The chain carries TRBV4-1 and TRBJ2-5; D not certain. CDR3 length: 16 amino acids. The V gene's germline CDR1 is MGHRA and CDR2 YSYEKL. V was cut by 4 bases and J by 1 base, with 16 bases left in between. The CDR3: CASSRGELILQETQYF. DNA of the CDR3: TGCGCCAGCAGCCGCGGCGAGCTAATACTCCAAGAGACCCAGTACTTC.

This chain uses TRBV9 with TRBJ2-7, with 10 nucleotides matching TRBD2. The J segment lost 5 bases and the V segment lost 4 bases, leaving 12 bases of the junction unmatched. This CDR3 region has 16 residues. Per the germline V gene, CDR1 is SGDLS and CDR2 is YYNGEE. CDR3 loop: CASSPLSASGSDEQYF. Here the CDR3 DNA reads TGTGCCAGCAGCCCTCTGAGTGCTAGCGGGAGCGACGAGCAGTACTTC.

The rearrangement uses TRBV10-3 and TRBJ2-7; maybe TRBD2 (5 bases). Trimming took off 3 bases at V and 2 bases at J, with 17 bases between the two ends. CDR3 length: 16 amino acids. Germline assignment: CDR1 ENHRY and CDR2 SYGVKD. The CDR3 reads CAISDHAWTQTYEQYF. The DNA of the CDR3 is TGTGCCATCAGTGACCACGCATGGACTCAGACCTACGAGCAGTACTTC.

In DNA form, the CDR3 reads TGTGCCAGCAGTGATCGGGACAGGAGAGGCACAGATACGCAGTATTTT. Translation: CASSDRDRRGTDTQYF. The rearrangement links TRBV2 to TRBJ2-3; 8 positions agree with TRBD1. The CDR3 contains 16 residues. CDR1 is SNHLY and CDR2 is FYNNEI in the germline V gene. V dropped 3 bases and J dropped 1; count of bases not matched to a gene: 6.

This chain's CDR3 is CASSNGYEQYF. The CDR3 bases are TGTGCCAGTAGTAACGGCTACGAGCAGTACTTC. The chain carries TRBV19 and TRBJ2-7, with D hard to call. This CDR3 spans 11 amino acids. The V gene's germline CDR1 is LNHDA and CDR2 SQIVND (reference sequence). V lost 4 bases and J lost 3, with 4 bases in between.

J is TRBJ1-2 and V is TRBV9, with D possibly TRBD1 on 5 matching bases. Germline V gene lookup returns CDR1 SGDLS and CDR2 YYNGEE. V lost 0 bases, J lost 5 bases, and 11 bases lay in between. This CDR3 spans 14 amino acids. The CDR3 sequence is CASSVESGLYGYTF. For the CDR3, the DNA is TGTGCCAGCAGCGTAGAATCAGGGTTGTATGGCTACACCTTC. The complete variable domain, with remaining parts taken from reference TRBV9 and TRBJ1-2, reads DSGVTQTPKHLITATGQRVTLRCSPRSGDLSVYWYQQSLDQGLQFLIQYYNGEERAKGNILERFSAQQFPDLHSELNLSSLELGDSALYFCASSVESGLYGYTFGSGTRLTVV.

This clone was counted a few times. The chain recombines TRBV7-3 with TRBJ2-3; 13 bases match TRBD2. V was pared by 2 bases and J by 3 bases, with 2 bases of the junction left unmatched. In germline, CDR1 is SGHTA, CDR2 FQGTGA. CDR3 length equals 16 residues. CDR3 sequence: CASSLQGLAGTDTQYF. CDR3 coding DNA: TGTGCCAGCAGCTTACAGGGACTAGCGGGAACAGATACGCAGTATTTT.

J is TRBJ1-4 and V is TRBV6-5, with 8 bases that match TRBD1. V shed 6 bases and J 10 bases; nucleotides not matched to a gene: 10. The germline gives CDR1 MNHEY, CDR2 SVGAGI. The CDR3 length is 14 residues. CDR3 region: CASSLGQGSAKLFF. The CDR3 region has the DNA TGTGCCAGCAGCCTCGGACAGGGCTCAGCAAAACTGTTTTTT.

The chain recombines TRBV6-1 with TRBJ1-1; 9 bases are a match to TRBD1. Germline lookup yields CDR1 MNHNS and CDR2 SASEGT. The CDR3 loop spans 14 amino acids. The trim removed 6 bases at V and 1 base at J, leaving 3 bases unmatched. DNA of the CDR3: TGTGCCAGCAGGGGGGGACAGGGGAACACTGAAGCTTTCTTT. It yields the protein CASRGGQGNTEAFF.

The rearrangement links TRBV11-2 to TRBJ2-5; 7 bases align to TRBD2. The germline CDR1 and CDR2 sequences are SGHAT and FQNNGV. The CDR3 extends over 14 amino acids. Trimming at V came to 6 bases and at J to 3 bases, leaving 7 bases not matched to a gene. As DNA, the CDR3 is TGTGCCAGCAGTCCCCAGGGAGGGAAAGAGACCCAGTACTTC. Amino acids: CASSPQGGKETQYF.

Written as DNA, the CDR3 is TGTGCCTGGATGTTTCGGGGATACACCGGGGAGCTGTTTTTT. Its protein is CAWMFRGYTGELFF. The rearrangement links TRBV30 to TRBJ2-2; the D gene is possibly TRBD2 (5 bases). V was trimmed by 4 bases and J by 3 bases, leaving 12 bases between them. Germline V gene data show CDR1 as GTSNPN and CDR2 as SVGIG (reference sequence). The CDR3 extends over 14 amino acids. The complete variable domain, with remaining parts taken from reference TRBV30 and TRBJ2-2, reads SQTIHQWPATLVQPVGSPLSLECTVEGTSNPNLYWYRQAAGRGLQLLFYSVGIGQISSEVPQNLSASRPQDRQFILSSKKLLLSDSGFYLCAWMFRGYTGELFFGEGSRLTVL.

The chain employs TRBV4-1 and TRBJ2-6; 8 nucleotides align to TRBD1. Trimming took 4 bases from V and 0 from J; bases not matched to a gene: 2. Germline V gives CDR1 MGHRA, CDR2 YSYEKL. This CDR3 contains 16 residues. The CDR3 bases are TGCGCCAGCAGCCGCGGGACAGGCTCTGGGGCCAACGTCCTGACTTTC. Translated: CASSRGTGSGANVLTF.

The count of this clone is one. The chain joins TRBV15 to TRBJ2-7; 11 nucleotides line up with TRBD2. The V gene end was trimmed by 3 bases and the J gene end by 7 bases; junction bases not matched to a gene: 8. Germline V gene sequence: CDR1 LNHNV, CDR2 YYDKDF (reference sequence). The CDR3 is 15 residues long. CDR3 region: CATSSETSGAYEQYF. In DNA, the CDR3 is TGTGCCACCAGCAGCGAGACTAGCGGGGCTTATGAGCAGTACTTC.

This sequence joins TRBV5-1 and TRBJ2-6; 8 positions agree with TRBD1. With 4 bases clipped from V and 2 bases from J, the junction kept 2 bases outside the gene matches. The V gene's germline CDR1 is SGHRS and CDR2 YFSETQ. CDR3 length: 15 residues. The DNA of the CDR3 is TGCGCCAGCAGCGTACAGGGGGCTGGGGCCAACGTCCTGACTTTC. Amino acid sequence: CASSVQGAGANVLTF.

This chain links TRBV6-5 with TRBJ1-2, with 8 bases that match TRBD1. The J segment lost 4 bases and the V segment lost 2 bases, leaving 6 bases of the junction unmatched. Germline CDR1 reads MNHEY; CDR2 reads SVGAGI. The length of the CDR3 is 15 residues. Written as DNA, the CDR3 is TGTGCCAGCAGTTACGACAGGACAGGGCCCTATGGCTACACCTTC. This codes for CASSYDRTGPYGYTF.

This clone has only a few counts. The J gene is TRBJ2-1, the V gene TRBV30; TRBD1 matches at 9 bases. The germline gives CDR1 GTSNPN, CDR2 SVGIG (reference sequence). The CDR3 sequence is 20 residues long. J lost 1 base, V lost 2 bases, and 18 bases had no gene match. CDR3 nucleotide sequence: TGTGCCTGGAGTACTGGCGGGACAGGGCAGATAGGTAGGTCCTACAATGAGCAGTTCTTC. Residues: CAWSTGGTGQIGRSYNEQFF.

This clone was seen once. V and J are TRBV7-6 and TRBJ2-1, with 8 bases lining up with TRBD1. V gave up 5 bases and J gave up 4 bases; unmatched junction bases: 13. In germline, CDR1 is SGHVS, CDR2 FNYEAQ. This CDR3 contains 17 residues. The DNA for the CDR3 is TGTGCCAGCAGCCTTCCACCTCCGAGACAGGGGTACAATGAGCAGTTCTTC. It translates to CASSLPPPRQGYNEQFF.

The rearrangement uses TRBV4-1 and TRBJ2-3, with 7 bases fitting TRBD2. In germline, CDR1 is MGHRA, CDR2 YSYEKL. The length of the CDR3 is 20 residues. Trimming took 5 bases from V and 4 from J; bases not matched to a gene: 24. CDR3 amino acids: CASSARPTSDPPRTADTQYF. CDR3 DNA: TGCGCCAGCAGCGCACGCCCAACTAGCGATCCTCCTAGGACCGCAGATACGCAGTATTTT.

The chain couples TRBV19 to TRBJ2-7, with a possible D match to TRBD2 (5 bases). Germline-derived CDR1 and CDR2 are LNHDA and SQIVND (reference sequence). The V end lost 3 bases, the J end lost 0 bases, and 9 bases lay between the germline ends. The CDR3 loop spans 14 amino acids. CDR3 region: CASSIRGSSYEQYF. The CDR3, as DNA: TGTGCCAGTAGTATCCGGGGTAGCTCCTACGAGCAGTACTTC.

This chain connects TRBV6-1 to TRBJ1-2, with TRBD1 matching 7 bases. This CDR3 region has 14 residues. V was pared by 4 bases and J by 7 bases, with 9 bases of the junction left unmatched. Germline CDR1 reads MNHNS; CDR2 reads SASEGT. The CDR3: CASSASGTDGGYTF. The CDR3 DNA reads TGTGCCAGCAGTGCCTCAGGGACAGATGGTGGCTACACCTTC.

This clone has just a few counts. The J gene is TRBJ1-1, the V gene TRBV7-8; D call uncertain. Between the trimmed V and J ends, which lost 1 base and 0 bases, there was a span of 15 bases. CDR1 and CDR2 (germline): SGHVS, FQNEAQ. The CDR3 runs to 17 residues. CDR3 DNA sequence: TGTGCCAGCAGCTTAGTGAGAGGGTGGAAGATGAACACTGAAGCTTTCTTT. This encodes CASSLVRGWKMNTEAFF.

J is TRBJ1-2 and V is TRBV6-4; possible D gene TRBD1, 6 bases. The germline CDR1 and CDR2 sequences are MRHNA and SNTAGT. The CDR3 runs to 15 residues. The germline V and J ends were trimmed by 2 bases and 4 bases, with 14 bases remaining between them. CDR3: CASSDMGTGSYGYTF. The CDR3 DNA sequence: TGTGCCAGCAGTGACATGGGCACAGGGAGCTATGGCTACACCTTC.